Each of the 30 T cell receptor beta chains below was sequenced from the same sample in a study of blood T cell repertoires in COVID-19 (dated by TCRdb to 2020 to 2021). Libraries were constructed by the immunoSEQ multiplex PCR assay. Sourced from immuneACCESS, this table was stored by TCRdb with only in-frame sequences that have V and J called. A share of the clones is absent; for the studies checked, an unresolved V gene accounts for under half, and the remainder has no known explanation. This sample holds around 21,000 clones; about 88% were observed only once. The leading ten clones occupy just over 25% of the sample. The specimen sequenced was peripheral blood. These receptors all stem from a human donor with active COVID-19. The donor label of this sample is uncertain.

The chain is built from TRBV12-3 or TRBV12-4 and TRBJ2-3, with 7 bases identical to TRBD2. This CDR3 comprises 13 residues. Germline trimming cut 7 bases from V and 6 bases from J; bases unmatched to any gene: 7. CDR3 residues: CASKAGEFDTQYF. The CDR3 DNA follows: TGTGCCAGCAAGGCGGGAGAATTTGATACGCAGTATTTT.

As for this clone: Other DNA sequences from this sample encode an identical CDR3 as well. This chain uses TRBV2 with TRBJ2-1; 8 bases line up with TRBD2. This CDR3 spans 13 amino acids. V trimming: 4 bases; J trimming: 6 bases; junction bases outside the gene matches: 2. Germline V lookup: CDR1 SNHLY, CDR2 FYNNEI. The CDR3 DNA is TGTGCCAGCAGTGGGACTAGCTCCAATGAGCAGTTCTTC. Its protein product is CASSGTSSNEQFF.

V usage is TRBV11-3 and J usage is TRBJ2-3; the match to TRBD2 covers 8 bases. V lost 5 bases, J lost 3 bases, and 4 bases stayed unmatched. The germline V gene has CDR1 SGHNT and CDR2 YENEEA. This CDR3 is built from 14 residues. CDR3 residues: CASSAGGGTDTQYF. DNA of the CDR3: TGTGCCAGCAGCGCGGGAGGCGGGACAGATACGCAGTATTTT.

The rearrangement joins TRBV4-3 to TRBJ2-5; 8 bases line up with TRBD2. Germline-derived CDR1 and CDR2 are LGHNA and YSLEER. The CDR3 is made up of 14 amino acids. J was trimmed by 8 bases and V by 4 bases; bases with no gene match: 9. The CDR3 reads CASSRGTGGDTQYF. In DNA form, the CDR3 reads TGCGCCAGCAGCCGGGGCACGGGGGGGGACACCCAGTACTTC.

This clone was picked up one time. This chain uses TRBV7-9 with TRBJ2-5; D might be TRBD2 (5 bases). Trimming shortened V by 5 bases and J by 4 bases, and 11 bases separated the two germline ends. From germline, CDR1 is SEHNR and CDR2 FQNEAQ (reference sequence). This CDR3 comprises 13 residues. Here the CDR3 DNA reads TGTGCCAGCAGCCCGGGGAGTGGAGAGACCCAGTACTTC. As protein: CASSPGSGETQYF.

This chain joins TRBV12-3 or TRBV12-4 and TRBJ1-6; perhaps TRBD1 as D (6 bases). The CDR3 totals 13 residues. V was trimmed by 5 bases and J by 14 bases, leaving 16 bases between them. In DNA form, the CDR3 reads TGTGCCAGCAGTGGGGGCCTTAGGCACACCCTCCACTTT. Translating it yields CASSGGLRHTLHF.

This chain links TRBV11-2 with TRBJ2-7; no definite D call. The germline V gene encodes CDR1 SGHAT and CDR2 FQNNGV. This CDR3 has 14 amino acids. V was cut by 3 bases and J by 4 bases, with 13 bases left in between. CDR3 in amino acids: CASSLSWALYEQYF. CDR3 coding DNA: TGTGCCAGCAGCTTGTCATGGGCGTTATACGAGCAGTACTTC. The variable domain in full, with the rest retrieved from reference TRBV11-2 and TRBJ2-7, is EAGVAQSPRYKIIEKRQSVAFWCNPISGHATLYWYQQILGQGPKLLIQFQNNGVVDDSQLPKDRFSAERLKGVDSTLKIQPAKLEDSAVYLCASSLSWALYEQYFGPGTRLTVT.

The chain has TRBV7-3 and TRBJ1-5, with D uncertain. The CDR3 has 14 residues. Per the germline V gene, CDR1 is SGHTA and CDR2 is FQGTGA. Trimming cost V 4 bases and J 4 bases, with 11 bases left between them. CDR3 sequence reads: CASSSTDKNQPQHF. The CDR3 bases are TGTGCCAGCAGCTCCACTGACAAGAATCAGCCCCAGCATTTT.

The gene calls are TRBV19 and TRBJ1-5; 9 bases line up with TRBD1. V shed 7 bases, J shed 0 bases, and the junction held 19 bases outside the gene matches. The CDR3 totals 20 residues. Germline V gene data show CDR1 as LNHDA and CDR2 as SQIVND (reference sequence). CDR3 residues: CASTLMPPWGTGSSNQPQHF. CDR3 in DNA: TGTGCCAGTACCCTCATGCCTCCTTGGGGGACAGGGTCTAGCAATCAGCCCCAGCATTTT.

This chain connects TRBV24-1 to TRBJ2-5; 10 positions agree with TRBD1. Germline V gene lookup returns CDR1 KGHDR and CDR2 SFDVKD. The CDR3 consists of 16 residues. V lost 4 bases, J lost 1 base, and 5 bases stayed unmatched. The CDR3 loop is CATSDGGTGAQETQYF. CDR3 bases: TGTGCCACCAGTGACGGCGGGACAGGGGCCCAAGAGACCCAGTACTTC.

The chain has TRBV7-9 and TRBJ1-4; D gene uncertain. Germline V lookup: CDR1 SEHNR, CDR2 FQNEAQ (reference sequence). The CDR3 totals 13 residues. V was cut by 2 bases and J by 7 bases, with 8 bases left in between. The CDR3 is CASSLNYGEKLFF. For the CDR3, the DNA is TGTGCCAGCAGCTTAAACTATGGTGAAAAACTGTTTTTT.

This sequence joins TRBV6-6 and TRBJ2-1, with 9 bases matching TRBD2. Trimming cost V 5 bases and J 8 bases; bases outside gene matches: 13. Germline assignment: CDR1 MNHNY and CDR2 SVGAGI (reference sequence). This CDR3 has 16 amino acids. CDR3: CASSPAERSGSDEQFF. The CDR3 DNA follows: TGTGCCAGCAGTCCGGCGGAGCGTAGCGGGAGCGATGAGCAGTTCTTC.

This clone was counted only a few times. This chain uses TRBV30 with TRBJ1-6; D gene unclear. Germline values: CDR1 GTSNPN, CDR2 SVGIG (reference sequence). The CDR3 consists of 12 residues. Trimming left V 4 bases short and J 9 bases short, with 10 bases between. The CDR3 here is CAWTGAGSPLHF. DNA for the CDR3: TGTGCCTGGACGGGTGCGGGTTCACCCCTCCACTTT.

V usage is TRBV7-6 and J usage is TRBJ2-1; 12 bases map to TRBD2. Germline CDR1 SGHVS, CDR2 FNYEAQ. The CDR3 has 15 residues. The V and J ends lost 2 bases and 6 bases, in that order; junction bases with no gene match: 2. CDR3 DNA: TGTGCCAGCAGCTTAATACTAGCGGGGGGCAATGAGCAGTTCTTC. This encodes CASSLILAGGNEQFF.

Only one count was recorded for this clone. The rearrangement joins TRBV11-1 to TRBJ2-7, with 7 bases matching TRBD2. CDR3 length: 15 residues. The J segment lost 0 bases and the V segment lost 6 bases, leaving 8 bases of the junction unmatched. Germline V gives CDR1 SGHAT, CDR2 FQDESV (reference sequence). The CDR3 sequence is CASRHSGSSSYEQYF. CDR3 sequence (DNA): TGTGCCAGCAGACATAGCGGGTCGAGCTCCTACGAGCAGTACTTC.

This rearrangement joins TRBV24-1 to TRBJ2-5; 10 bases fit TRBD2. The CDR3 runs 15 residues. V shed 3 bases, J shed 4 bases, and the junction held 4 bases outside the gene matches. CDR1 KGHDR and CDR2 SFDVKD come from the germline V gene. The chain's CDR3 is CATSDTSGTGETQYF. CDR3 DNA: TGTGCCACCAGTGATACTAGCGGGACAGGAGAGACCCAGTACTTC.

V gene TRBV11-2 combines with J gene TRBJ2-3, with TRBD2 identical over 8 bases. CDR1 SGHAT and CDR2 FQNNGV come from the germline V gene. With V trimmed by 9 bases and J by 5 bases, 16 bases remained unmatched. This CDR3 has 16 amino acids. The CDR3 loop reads CASRKGSGNRGDTQYF. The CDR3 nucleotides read TGTGCCAGTAGGAAGGGTAGCGGGAATCGTGGAGATACGCAGTATTTT.

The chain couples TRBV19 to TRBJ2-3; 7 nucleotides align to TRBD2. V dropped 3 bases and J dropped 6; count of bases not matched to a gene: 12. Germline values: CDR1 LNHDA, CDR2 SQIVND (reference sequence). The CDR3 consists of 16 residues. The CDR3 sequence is CASSMGSGVGADTQYF. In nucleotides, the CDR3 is TGTGCCAGTAGTATGGGAAGCGGGGTCGGGGCCGATACGCAGTATTTT. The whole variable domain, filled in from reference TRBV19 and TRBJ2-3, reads DGGITQSPKYLFRKEGQNVTLSCEQNLNHDAMYWYRQDPGQGLRLIYYSQIVNDFQKGDIAEGYSVSREKKESFPLTVTSAQKNPTAFYLCASSMGSGVGADTQYFGPGTRLTVL.

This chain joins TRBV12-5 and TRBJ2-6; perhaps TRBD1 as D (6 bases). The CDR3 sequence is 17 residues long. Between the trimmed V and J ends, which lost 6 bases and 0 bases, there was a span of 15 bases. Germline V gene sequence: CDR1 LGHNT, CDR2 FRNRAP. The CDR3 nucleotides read TGTGCTAGTGGGAAACAGGGCACCTCCTCTGGGGCCAACGTCCTGACTTTC. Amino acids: CASGKQGTSSGANVLTF.

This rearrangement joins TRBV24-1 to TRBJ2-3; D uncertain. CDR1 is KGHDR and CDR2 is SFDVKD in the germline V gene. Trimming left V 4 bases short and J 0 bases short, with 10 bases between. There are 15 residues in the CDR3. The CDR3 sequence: CATSDDGSSTDTQYF. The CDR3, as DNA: TGTGCCACCAGTGACGACGGGTCTAGCACAGATACGCAGTATTTT.

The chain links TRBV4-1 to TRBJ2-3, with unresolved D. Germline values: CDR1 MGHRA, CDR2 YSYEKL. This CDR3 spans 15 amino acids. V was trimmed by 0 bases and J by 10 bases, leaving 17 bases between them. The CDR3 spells CASSQDESSVFAQYF. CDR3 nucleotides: TGCGCCAGCAGCCAAGATGAGAGCAGCGTATTTGCGCAGTATTTT.

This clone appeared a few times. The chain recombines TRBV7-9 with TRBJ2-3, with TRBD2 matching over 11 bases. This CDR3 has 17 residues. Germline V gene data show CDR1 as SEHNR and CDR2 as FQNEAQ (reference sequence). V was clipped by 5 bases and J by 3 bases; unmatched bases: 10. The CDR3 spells CASSALLAGETTDTQYF. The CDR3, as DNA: TGTGCCAGCAGCGCGCTACTAGCGGGAGAAACAACAGATACGCAGTATTTT.

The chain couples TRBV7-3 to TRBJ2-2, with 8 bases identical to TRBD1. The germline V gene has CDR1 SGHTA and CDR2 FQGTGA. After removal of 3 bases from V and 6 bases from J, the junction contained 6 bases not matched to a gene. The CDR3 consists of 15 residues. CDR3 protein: CASSFVPGGPGELFF. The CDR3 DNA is TGTGCCAGCAGCTTCGTCCCAGGGGGCCCCGGGGAGCTGTTTTTT.

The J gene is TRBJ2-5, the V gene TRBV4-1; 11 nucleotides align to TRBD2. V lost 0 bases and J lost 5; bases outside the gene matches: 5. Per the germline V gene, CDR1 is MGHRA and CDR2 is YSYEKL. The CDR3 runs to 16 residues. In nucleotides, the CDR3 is TGCGCCAGCAGCCAAGAGGCTAGCGGGGGGTTGGAGACCCAGTACTTC. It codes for CASSQEASGGLETQYF.

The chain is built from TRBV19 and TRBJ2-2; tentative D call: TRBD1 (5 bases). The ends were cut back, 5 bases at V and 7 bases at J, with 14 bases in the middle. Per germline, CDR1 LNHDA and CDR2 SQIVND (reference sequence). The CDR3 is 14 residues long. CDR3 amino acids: CASSAPRVGGELFF. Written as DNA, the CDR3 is TGTGCCAGTAGTGCTCCCAGGGTCGGCGGGGAGCTGTTTTTT.

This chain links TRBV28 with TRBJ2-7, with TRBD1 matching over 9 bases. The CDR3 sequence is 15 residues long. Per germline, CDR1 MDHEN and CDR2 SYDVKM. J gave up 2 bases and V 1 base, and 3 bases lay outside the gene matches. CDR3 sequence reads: CASSLFRTGAYEQYF. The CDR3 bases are TGTGCCAGCAGTTTATTTAGGACAGGGGCCTACGAGCAGTACTTC. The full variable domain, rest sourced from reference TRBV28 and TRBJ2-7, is DVKVTQSSRYLVKRTGEKVFLECVQDMDHENMFWYRQDPGLGLRLIYFSYDVKMKEKGDIPEGYSVSREKKERFSLILESASTNQTSMYLCASSLFRTGAYEQYFGPGTRLTVT.

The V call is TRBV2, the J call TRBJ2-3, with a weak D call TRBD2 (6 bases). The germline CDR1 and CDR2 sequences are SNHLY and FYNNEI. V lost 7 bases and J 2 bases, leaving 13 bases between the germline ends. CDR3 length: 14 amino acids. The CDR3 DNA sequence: TGTGCCAGCACCCGGGACTCGTCCACAGATACGCAGTATTTT. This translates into CASTRDSSTDTQYF.

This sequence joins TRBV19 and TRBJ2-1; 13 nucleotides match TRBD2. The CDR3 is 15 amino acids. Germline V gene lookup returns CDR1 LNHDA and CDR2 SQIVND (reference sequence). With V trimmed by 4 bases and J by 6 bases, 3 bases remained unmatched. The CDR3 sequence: CASSTGLAGANEQFF. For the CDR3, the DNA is TGTGCCAGTAGTACCGGACTAGCGGGAGCCAATGAGCAGTTCTTC. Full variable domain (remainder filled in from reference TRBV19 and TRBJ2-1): DGGITQSPKYLFRKEGQNVTLSCEQNLNHDAMYWYRQDPGQGLRLIYYSQIVNDFQKGDIAEGYSVSREKKESFPLTVTSAQKNPTAFYLCASSTGLAGANEQFFGPGTRLTVL.

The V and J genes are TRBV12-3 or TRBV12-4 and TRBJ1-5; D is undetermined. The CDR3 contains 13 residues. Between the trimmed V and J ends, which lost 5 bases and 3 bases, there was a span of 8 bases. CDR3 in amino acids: CASSGQNNQPQHF. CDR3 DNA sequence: TGTGCCAGCAGTGGCCAGAACAATCAGCCCCAGCATTTT.

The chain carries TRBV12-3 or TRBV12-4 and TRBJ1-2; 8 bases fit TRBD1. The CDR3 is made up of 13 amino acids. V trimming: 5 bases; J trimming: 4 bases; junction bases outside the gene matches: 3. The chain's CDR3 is CASSGTGAYGYTF. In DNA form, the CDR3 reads TGTGCCAGCAGTGGGACAGGCGCCTATGGCTACACCTTC.